There are many counts of the clone carrying this TCR beta chain. Its target is unknown. This sample is drawn from a study of metastatic and nonmetastatic thyroid tumors. For the study at large: Repertoires from malignant and benign thyroid patients were compared across blood and tumor or nodule tissue. Study-wide results and caveats: Significantly higher TCR beta diversity was reportedly seen in malignant thyroid tumors than benign nodules, in blood and tumor.

Germline CDR1 reads SGHNT; CDR2 reads YYREEE (reference sequence). V shed 4 bases and J 0 bases; nucleotides not matched to a gene: 7. This CDR3 contains 16 residues. As originally analysed: The authors used CDR3 differences across clinicopathological groups to build a distant-metastasis classifier for papillary thyroid cancer. Through MiXCR, TCRdb re-clonotyped the PCR reads. TCRdb, not the original authors, processed these V and J calls. The sample has about 24,000 clones, around a fifth seen once. No treatment of any kind had been given to any patient before thyroid surgery. The specimen was blood. The clonotype was recovered from a male donor with papillary thyroid cancer or a benign thyroid nodule (not recorded which). Some clones in this sample may be carry-over from other donors' samples. The chain joins TRBV5-4 to TRBJ2-7, with 10 bases fitting TRBD1. The CDR3 DNA sequence: TGTGCCAGCAGCAGACAGGGGGCGAACCCCTCCTACGAGCAGTACTTC. It encodes CASSRQGANPSYEQYF.